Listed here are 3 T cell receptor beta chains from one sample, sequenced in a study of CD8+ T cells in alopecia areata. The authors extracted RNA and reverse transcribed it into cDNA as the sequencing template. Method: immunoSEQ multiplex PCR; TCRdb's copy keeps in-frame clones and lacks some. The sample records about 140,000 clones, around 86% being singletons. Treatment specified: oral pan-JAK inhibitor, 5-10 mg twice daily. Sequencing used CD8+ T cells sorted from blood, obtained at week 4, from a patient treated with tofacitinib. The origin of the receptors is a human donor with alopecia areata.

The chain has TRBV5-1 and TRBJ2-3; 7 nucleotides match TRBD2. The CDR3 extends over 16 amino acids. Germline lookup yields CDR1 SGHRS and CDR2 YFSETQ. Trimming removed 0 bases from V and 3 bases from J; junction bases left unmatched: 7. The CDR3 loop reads CASSLAEGGITDTQYF. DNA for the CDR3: TGCGCCAGCAGCTTGGCCGAGGGAGGGATAACAGATACGCAGTATTTT.

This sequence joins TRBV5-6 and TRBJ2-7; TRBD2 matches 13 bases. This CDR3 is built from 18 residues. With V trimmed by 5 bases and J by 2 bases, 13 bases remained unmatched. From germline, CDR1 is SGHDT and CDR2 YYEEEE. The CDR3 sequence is CASRGTSGENPSPYEQYF. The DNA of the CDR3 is TGTGCCAGCAGGGGGACTAGCGGGGAGAATCCTTCTCCCTACGAGCAGTACTTC.

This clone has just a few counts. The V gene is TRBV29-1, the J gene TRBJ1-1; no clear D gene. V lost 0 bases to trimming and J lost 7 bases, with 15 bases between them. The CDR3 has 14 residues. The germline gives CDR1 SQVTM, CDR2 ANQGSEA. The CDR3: CSVEDRLAAGEAFF. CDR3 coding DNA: TGCAGCGTTGAAGATCGGTTAGCCGCGGGTGAAGCTTTCTTT.